This T cell receptor (beta chain) was captured by sequencing in a study of T cells in Graves' hyperthyroidism and ophthalmopathy. Germline CDR1 is SGHTA and CDR2 is FQGTGA. With 1 base clipped from V and 3 bases from J, the junction kept 6 bases outside the gene matches. The CDR3 consists of 16 residues. Amplified TCR beta CDR3 regions came from RNA transcripts. TCR CDR3 regions were first amplified by RT-PCR with HTBI primers. TCRdb used MiXCR to reprocess the multiplex PCR reads, holding one entry per CDR3 protein. The sample carries around 370,000 distinct CDR3 sequences, less than 20% recorded once. In its sample, this clonotype was seen many times.

This receptor was identified in a man younger than 35 with Graves' ophthalmopathy. The gene calls are TRBV7-3 and TRBJ2-1; 7 bases align to TRBD2. Sequencing was performed on blood. CDR3 residues: CASSLSEGGDYNEQFF. DNA of the CDR3: TGTGCCAGCAGCTTAAGTGAGGGAGGGGACTACAATGAGCAGTTCTTC.